The 2 T cell receptor beta chains given below trace back to one sample, sequenced in a study of blood T cell repertoires in COVID-19 (dated by TCRdb to the early 2020s). Receptors were amplified or captured by the immunoSEQ multiplex PCR assay. Sourced from immuneACCESS, this table was stored by TCRdb with only in-frame sequences that have V and J called. A share of the clones is absent; for the studies checked, an unresolved V gene accounts for under half, and the remainder has no known explanation. This sample has about 48,000 clones in its table, and 70% to 90% of those were observed once. The ten largest clones capture 15% to 19% of the sample. The sequencing input was peripheral blood. These TCRs come from a human donor in a cohort sampled during active COVID-19. The donor label of this sample is uncertain.

This clone came up once. The genes are TRBV12-3 or TRBV12-4 and TRBJ1-2; no reliable D call. V was cut by 5 bases and J by 4 bases, with 11 bases left in between. This CDR3 is built from 13 residues. CDR3 sequence: CASSPRETYGYTF. The CDR3 coding sequence is TGTGCCAGCAGTCCTCGGGAGACCTATGGCTACACCTTC.

This chain links TRBV6-5 with TRBJ1-5; 7 bases line up with TRBD1. The CDR3 sequence is 14 residues long. Germline V gene data show CDR1 as MNHEY and CDR2 as SVGAGI. Trimming removed 6 bases from V and 4 bases from J; junction bases left unmatched: 6. DNA for the CDR3: TGTGCCAGCAGCCCGGGACAGCGGAATCAGCCCCAGCATTTT. Encoded protein: CASSPGQRNQPQHF.